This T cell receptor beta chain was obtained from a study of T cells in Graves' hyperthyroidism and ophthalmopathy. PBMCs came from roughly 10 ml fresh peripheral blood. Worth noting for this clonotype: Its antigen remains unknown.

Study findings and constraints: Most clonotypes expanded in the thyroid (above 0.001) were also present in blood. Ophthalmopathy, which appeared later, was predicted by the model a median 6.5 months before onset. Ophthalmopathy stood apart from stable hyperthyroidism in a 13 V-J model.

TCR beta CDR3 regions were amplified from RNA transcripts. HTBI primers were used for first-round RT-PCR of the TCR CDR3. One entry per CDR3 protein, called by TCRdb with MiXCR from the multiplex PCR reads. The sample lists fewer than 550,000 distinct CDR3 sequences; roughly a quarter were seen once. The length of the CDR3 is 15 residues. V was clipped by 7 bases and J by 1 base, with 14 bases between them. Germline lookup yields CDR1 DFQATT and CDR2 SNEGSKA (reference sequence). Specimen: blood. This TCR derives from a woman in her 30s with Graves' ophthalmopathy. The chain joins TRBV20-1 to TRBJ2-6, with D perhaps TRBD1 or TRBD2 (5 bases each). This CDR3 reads CSGTGQGSGANVLTF. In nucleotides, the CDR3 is TGCAGTGGGACGGGGCAGGGTTCTGGGGCCAACGTCCTGACTTTC.